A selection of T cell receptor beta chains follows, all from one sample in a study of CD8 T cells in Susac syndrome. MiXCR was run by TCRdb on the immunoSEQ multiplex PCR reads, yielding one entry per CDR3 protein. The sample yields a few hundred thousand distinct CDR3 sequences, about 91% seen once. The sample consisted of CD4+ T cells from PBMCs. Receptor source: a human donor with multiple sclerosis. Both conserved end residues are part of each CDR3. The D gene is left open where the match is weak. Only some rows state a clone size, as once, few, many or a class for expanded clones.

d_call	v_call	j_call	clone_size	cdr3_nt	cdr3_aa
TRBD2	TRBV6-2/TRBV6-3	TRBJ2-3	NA	TGTGCCAGCACCCTAAGGCAAGCGGGAGGTGTGGATACGCAGTATTTT	CASTLRQAGGVDTQYF
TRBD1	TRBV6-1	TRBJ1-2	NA	TGTGCCAGCACAAATAGACAGGGGATGGTGAGCTATGGCTACACCTTC	CASTNRQGMVSYGYTF
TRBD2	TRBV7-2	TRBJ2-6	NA	TGTGCCAGCAGCTTATTAGGACTAGCCGTTACCTCTGGGGCCAACGTCCTGACTTTC	CASSLLGLAVTSGANVLTF
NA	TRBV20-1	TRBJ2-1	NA	TGCAGTGCTAGCCTTTACATCGGTGAGCAGTTCTTC	CSASLYIGEQFF
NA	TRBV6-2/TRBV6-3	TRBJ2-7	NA	TGTGCCAGCAGTACCCTCGGCGCGGGTAGCTCCTACGAGCAGTACTTC	CASSTLGAGSSYEQYF
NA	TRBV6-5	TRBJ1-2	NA	TGTGCCAGCACCAATTCCGGACAGCCCTATGGCTACACCTTC	CASTNSGQPYGYTF
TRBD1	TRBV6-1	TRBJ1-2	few	TGTGCCAGCAGTGGAGACAGGGGCTTAAGCGGCTACACCTTC	CASSGDRGLSGYTF
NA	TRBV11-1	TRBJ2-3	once	TGTGCCAGCAGCCACGGTACAATTAACACAGATACGCAGTATTTT	CASSHGTINTDTQYF
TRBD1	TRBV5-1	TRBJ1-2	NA	TGCGCCAGCAGCGCGGACAGGACGGGAGGCTACACCTTC	CASSADRTGGYTF
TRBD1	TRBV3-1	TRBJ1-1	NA	TGTGCCAGCAGCCAAGTGGACAGGGCCCACACTGAAGCTTTCTTT	CASSQVDRAHTEAFF
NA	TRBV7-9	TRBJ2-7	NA	TGTGCCAGCAGCTCCGCGGACACCAGTGGGAATGAGCAGTACTTC	CASSSADTSGNEQYF
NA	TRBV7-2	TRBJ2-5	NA	TGTGCCAGCAGCTTCCCTGAGCAGACCCAGTACTTC	CASSFPEQTQYF
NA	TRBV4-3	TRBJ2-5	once	TGCGCCAGCAGCCAGGACAGCCGAGAGACCCAGTACTTC	CASSQDSRETQYF
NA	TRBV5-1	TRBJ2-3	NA	TGCGCCAGCAGTATGACAGCGGAGGGAGATACGCAGTATTTT	CASSMTAEGDTQYF
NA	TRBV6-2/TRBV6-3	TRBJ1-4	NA	TGTGCCAGCAGGAGTGGGTCGAGGGATGAAAAACTGTTTTTT	CASRSGSRDEKLFF
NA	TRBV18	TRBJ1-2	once	TGTGCCACCGCTTCTACCCCCAGGACAGTCGTGACCTCTAACTATGGCTACACCTTC	CATASTPRTVVTSNYGYTF
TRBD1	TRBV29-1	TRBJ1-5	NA	TGCAGCACTCGGACAGGGGGAGAGTCCCAGCATTTT	CSTRTGGESQHF
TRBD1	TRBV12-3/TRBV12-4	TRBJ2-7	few	TGTGCCAGCAGTTTAAGGACAGGTTACTACGAGCAGTACTTC	CASSLRTGYYEQYF
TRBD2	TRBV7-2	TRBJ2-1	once	TGTGCCAGCACCCCTCTAGCGGGGGCATACAATGAGCAGTTCTTC	CASTPLAGAYNEQFF
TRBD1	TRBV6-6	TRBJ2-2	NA	TGTGCCAGCAGTTTACAGGGGTTGAGCACCGGGGAGCTGTTTTTT	CASSLQGLSTGELFF
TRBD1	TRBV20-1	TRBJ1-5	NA	TGCAGTGCTAAGGGACAGCATAGCAATCAGCCCCAGCATTTT	CSAKGQHSNQPQHF
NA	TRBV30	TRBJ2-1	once	TGTGCCTGGGCAAGTAACCGGGGCCAGAAATACAATGAGCAGTTCTTC	CAWASNRGQKYNEQFF
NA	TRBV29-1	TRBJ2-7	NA	TGCAGCGTTTCCCTCTCCCTAAGGAACGAGCAGTACTTC	CSVSLSLRNEQYF
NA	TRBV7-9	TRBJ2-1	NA	TGTGCCAGCAGCTCCCGGGACGCGGGTACGGACGAGCAGTTCTTC	CASSSRDAGTDEQFF
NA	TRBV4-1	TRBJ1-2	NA	TGCGCCAGCAGCCAAGGGCCCCCGAGGGGTCAGCGCGGCTACACCTTC	CASSQGPPRGQRGYTF
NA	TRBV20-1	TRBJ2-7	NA	TGCAGTGCCAACCCTTTAGCGGTCGGGGGCGAGCAGTACTTC	CSANPLAVGGEQYF
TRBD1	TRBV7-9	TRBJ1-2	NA	TGTGCCAGCAGATTCGCCGGGGGACAGGGACCCATTACCTTC	CASRFAGGQGPITF
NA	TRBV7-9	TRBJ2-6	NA	TGTGCCAGCAGTCGGGACTTCCTGATTTCTGGGGCCAACGTCCTGACTTTC	CASSRDFLISGANVLTF
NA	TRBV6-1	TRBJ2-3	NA	TGTGCCAGCAGTGATGGAGCAGTTCCAGATACGCAGTATTTT	CASSDGAVPDTQYF
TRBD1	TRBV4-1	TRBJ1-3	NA	TGCGCCAGCAGCCAGCCCGGGACAGCGGGAAACACCATATATTTT	CASSQPGTAGNTIYF
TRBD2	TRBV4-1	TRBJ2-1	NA	TGCGCCAGCAGCTCACTGGGACTAGCGGTCAATGAGCAGTTCTTC	CASSSLGLAVNEQFF
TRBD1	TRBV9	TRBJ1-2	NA	TGTGCCAGCAGCGTGGACCCCACGGGACAGGCCCCCCTTAACTATGGCTACACCTTC	CASSVDPTGQAPLNYGYTF
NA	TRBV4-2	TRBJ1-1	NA	TGTGCCAGCAGCCAAGAGTGGGCGAACACTGAAGCTTTCTTT	CASSQEWANTEAFF
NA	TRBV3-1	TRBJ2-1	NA	TGTGCCAGCAGCCCTCCCTCGCCCCGGGACTGGAGTGAGCAGTTCTTC	CASSPPSPRDWSEQFF
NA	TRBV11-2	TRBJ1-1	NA	TGTGCCAGCAGCCCGGCCGACATGGACACTGAAGCTTTCTTT	CASSPADMDTEAFF
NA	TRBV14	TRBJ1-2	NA	TGTGCCAGCAGCCAAGGTCCCAACGCGGGCTACACCTTC	CASSQGPNAGYTF
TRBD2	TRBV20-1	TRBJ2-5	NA	TGCAGTGCTAGGCGGGCTAGCGGGAGTACGGAGACCCAGTACTTC	CSARRASGSTETQYF
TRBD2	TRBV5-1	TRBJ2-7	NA	TGCGCCAGCAGCTTAGGTAGCGGGGAACACGAGCAGTACTTC	CASSLGSGEHEQYF
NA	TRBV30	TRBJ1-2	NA	TGTGCCTGGAACAAGGACCGTAACTATGGCTACACCTTC	CAWNKDRNYGYTF
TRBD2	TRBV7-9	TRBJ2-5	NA	TGTGCCAGCAGCCGGGGACTAGACATCCAAGAGACCCAGTACTTC	CASSRGLDIQETQYF
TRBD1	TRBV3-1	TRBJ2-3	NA	TGTGCCAGCAGCCAGGACAGGGGAGATACGCAGTATTTT	CASSQDRGDTQYF
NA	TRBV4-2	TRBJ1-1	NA	TGTGCCAGCAGCCTAACACTCCTGAACACTGAAGCTTTCTTT	CASSLTLLNTEAFF
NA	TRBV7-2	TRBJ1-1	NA	TGTGCCAGCAGCTTAAATGACCCTAACACTGAAGCTTTCTTT	CASSLNDPNTEAFF
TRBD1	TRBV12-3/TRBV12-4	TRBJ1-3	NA	TGTGCCAGCACCCTGACAGGGGGCTTGGGCACCATATATTTT	CASTLTGGLGTIYF
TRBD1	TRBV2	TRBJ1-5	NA	TGTGCCAGCAGTAAGGACAGGGGAAGCAATCAGCCCCAGCATTTT	CASSKDRGSNQPQHF
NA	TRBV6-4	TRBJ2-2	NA	TGTGCCAGCAGAAGGGGGAGAACCGGGGAGCTGTTTTTT	CASRRGRTGELFF
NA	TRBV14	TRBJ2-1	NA	TGTGCCAGCAGCCAAGTAGGGCTACAGTTCTTC	CASSQVGLQFF
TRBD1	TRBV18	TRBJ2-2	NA	TGTGCCAGCTCCGTACGTTCCGGGACAGGGACAGGGGAGCTGTTTTTT	CASSVRSGTGTGELFF
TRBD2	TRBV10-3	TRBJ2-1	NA	TGTGCCATCAGTGGACAAGCCGGGACTAGCGGGGGGGCGGCCTACAATGAGCAGTTCTTC	CAISGQAGTSGGAAYNEQFF
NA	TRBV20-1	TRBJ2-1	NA	TGCAGTGCTAGAGGGAACAATGGGTACAATGAGCAGTTCTTC	CSARGNNGYNEQFF
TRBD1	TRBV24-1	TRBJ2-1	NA	TGTGCCACCAGTGACTCCGGGACAGGGGGCACTTACAATGAGCAGTTCTTC	CATSDSGTGGTYNEQFF
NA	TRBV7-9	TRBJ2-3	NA	TGTGCCAGCAGCTTTTCACGGGCACAAGGCACAGATACGCAGTATTTT	CASSFSRAQGTDTQYF
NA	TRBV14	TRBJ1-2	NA	TGTGCCAGCAGCCAAGATCGCAGGGAACGGTATGGCTACACCTTC	CASSQDRRERYGYTF
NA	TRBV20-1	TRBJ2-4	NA	TGCAGTGCTAGAGAACAGAGGGGGATCGTAGCCCAAAACATTCAGTACTTC	CSAREQRGIVAQNIQYF
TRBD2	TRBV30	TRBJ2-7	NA	TGTGCCTGGAGTGGGTCAAGCGGGAGGCCCTACGAGCAGTACTTC	CAWSGSSGRPYEQYF
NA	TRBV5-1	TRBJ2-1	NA	TGCGCCAGCAGCTTTCAGTTGGGGTCCTACAATGAGCAGTTCTTC	CASSFQLGSYNEQFF
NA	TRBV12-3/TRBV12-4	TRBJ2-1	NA	TGTGCCAGCAGTCCTCAGGGGACCTGGACTGTTAAGGAGCAGTTCTTC	CASSPQGTWTVKEQFF
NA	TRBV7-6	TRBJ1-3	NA	TGTGCCAGCAGCTTAGGCGCGGAGAGCTCTGGAAACACCATATATTTT	CASSLGAESSGNTIYF
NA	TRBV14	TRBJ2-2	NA	TGTGCCAGCAGCCACTTGGGAAAGGGGCGTCCGGGGGAGCTGTTTTTT	CASSHLGKGRPGELFF